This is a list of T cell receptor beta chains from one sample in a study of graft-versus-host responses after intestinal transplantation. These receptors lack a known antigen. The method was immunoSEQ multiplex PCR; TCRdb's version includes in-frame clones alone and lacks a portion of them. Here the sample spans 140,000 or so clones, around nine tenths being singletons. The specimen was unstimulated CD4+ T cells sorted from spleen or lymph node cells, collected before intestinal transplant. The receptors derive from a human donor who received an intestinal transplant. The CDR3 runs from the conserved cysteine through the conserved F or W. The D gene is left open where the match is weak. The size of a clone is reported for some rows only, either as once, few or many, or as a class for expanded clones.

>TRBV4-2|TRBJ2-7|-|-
CASSQDQGNEQYF
TGTGCCAGCAGCCAAGATCAGGGGAACGAGCAGTACTTC
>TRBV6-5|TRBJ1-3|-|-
CASAFAGTTGNTIYF
TGTGCCAGTGCCTTTGCCGGGACAACTGGAAACACCATATATTTT
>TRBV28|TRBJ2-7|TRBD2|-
CASSSPGGGYEQYF
TGTGCCAGCAGTTCCCCGGGAGGGGGTTACGAGCAGTACTTC
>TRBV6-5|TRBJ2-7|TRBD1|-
CASSYGTGTYEQYF
TGTGCCAGCAGTTACGGGACAGGTACCTACGAGCAGTACTTC
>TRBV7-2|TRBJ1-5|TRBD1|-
CASSLGGTGGQPQHF
TGTGCCAGCAGCTTAGGAGGGACAGGGGGTCAGCCCCAGCATTTT
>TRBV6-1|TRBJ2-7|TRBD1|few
CASSGPGQISYEQYF
TGTGCCAGCAGTGGACCGGGACAGATCTCCTACGAGCAGTACTTC
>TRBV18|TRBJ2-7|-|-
CASSPQGSSYEQYF
TGTGCCAGCTCACCACAGGGAAGCTCCTACGAGCAGTACTTC
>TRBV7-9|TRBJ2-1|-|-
CASSFAQGAIHEQFF
TGTGCCAGCAGCTTCGCCCAGGGCGCTATCCATGAGCAGTTCTTC
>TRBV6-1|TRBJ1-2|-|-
CASSEATYGYTF
TGTGCCAGCAGTGAAGCGACATATGGCTACACCTTC
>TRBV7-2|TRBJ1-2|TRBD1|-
CASSKGQGGYGYTF
TGTGCCAGCAGCAAGGGACAGGGGGGCTATGGCTACACCTTC
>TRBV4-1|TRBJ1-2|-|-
CASSHQVGPQGYGYTF
TGCGCCAGCAGCCACCAGGTTGGGCCCCAGGGCTATGGCTACACCTTC
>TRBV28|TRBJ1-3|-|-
CASSFDRKPGNTIYF
TGTGCCAGCAGTTTCGACAGGAAGCCCGGAAACACCATATATTTT
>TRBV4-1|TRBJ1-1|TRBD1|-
CASSRGQLNTEAFF
TGCGCCAGCAGCCGGGGACAGTTGAACACTGAAGCTTTCTTT
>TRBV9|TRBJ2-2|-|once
CASSLGGAGTGELFF
TGTGCCAGCAGCCTAGGAGGGGCGGGCACCGGGGAGCTGTTTTTT
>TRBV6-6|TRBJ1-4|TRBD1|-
CASSLGGGGDEKLFF
TGTGCCAGCAGCCTAGGGGGAGGGGGCGATGAAAAACTGTTTTTT
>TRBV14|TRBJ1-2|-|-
CASSQGLGGYTF
TGTGCCAGCAGTCAAGGCCTGGGTGGCTACACCTTC
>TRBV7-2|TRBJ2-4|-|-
CASSWLQQGGSKNIQYF
TGTGCCAGCAGCTGGCTCCAACAGGGTGGGTCCAAAAACATTCAGTACTTC
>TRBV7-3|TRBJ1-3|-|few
CASSLAGSGNTIYF
TGTGCCAGCAGCTTAGCAGGGTCTGGAAACACCATATATTTT
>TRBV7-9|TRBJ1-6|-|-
CASSLEVWNSPLHF
TGTGCCAGCAGCTTAGAAGTATGGAATTCACCCCTCCACTTT
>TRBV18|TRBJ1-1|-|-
CASSPTLGRNEAFF
TGTGCCAGCTCACCTACCCTCGGACGTAATGAAGCTTTCTTT
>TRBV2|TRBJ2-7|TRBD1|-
CASRQGDEQYF
TGTGCCAGCCGACAGGGCGACGAGCAGTACTTC
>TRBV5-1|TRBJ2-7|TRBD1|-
CASVGDRGGEQYF
TGCGCCAGCGTCGGGGACAGGGGTGGCGAGCAGTACTTC
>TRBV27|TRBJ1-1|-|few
CASSPYWGNTEAFF
TGTGCCAGCAGCCCCTATTGGGGGAACACTGAAGCTTTCTTT
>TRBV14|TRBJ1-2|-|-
CASSPSAQGIYGYTF
TGTGCCAGCAGCCCAAGCGCCCAGGGCATCTATGGCTACACCTTC
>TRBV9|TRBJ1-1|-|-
CASSPGTLWTATEAFF
TGTGCCAGCAGCCCTGGGACTCTTTGGACCGCCACTGAAGCTTTCTTT
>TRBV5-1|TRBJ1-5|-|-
CASSSGAGDQPQHF
TGCGCCAGCAGTTCAGGGGCGGGGGATCAGCCCCAGCATTTT
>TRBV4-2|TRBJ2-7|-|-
CASSPQSGSGSYSSYEQYF
TGTGCCAGCAGCCCACAGTCGGGTAGCGGCTCATATTCCTCCTACGAGCAGTACTTC
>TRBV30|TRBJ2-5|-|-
CAWSPGWGETQYF
TGTGCCTGGAGTCCCGGTTGGGGGGAGACCCAGTACTTC
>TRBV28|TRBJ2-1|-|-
CASTLQRAEVGNEQFF
TGTGCCAGCACTTTACAAAGGGCCGAAGTTGGAAATGAGCAGTTCTTC
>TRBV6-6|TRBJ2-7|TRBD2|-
CASSLAGEVEQYF
TGTGCCAGCTCGCTAGCGGGAGAGGTCGAGCAGTACTTC
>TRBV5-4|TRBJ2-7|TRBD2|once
CASSPWGEGPREQYF
TGTGCCAGCAGCCCCTGGGGGGAGGGCCCGAGGGAGCAGTACTTC
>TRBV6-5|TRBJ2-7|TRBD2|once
CASTVAGETYEQYF
TGTGCCTCGACGGTAGCGGGAGAGACCTACGAGCAGTACTTC
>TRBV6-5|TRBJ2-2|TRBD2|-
CASSSPSGTNTGELFF
TGTGCCAGCAGTTCCCCTAGCGGAACAAACACCGGGGAGCTGTTTTTT
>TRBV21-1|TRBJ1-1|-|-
CASSKVYTEAFF
TGTGCCAGCAGCAAAGTATACACTGAAGCTTTCTTT
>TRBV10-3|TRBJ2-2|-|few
CAISSNSDVTGELFF
TGTGCCATCAGCTCAAATAGCGACGTCACCGGGGAGCTGTTTTTT
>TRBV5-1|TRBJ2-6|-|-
CASRRDNGANVLTF
TGCGCCAGCCGCAGGGACAACGGGGCCAACGTCCTGACTTTC
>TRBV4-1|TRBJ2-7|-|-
CASSQDPREQYF
TGCGCCAGCAGCCAAGATCCCCGCGAGCAGTACTTC
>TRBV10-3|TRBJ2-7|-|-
CAVKRDSSYEQYF
TGTGCCGTAAAAAGGGATTCTTCCTACGAGCAGTACTTC
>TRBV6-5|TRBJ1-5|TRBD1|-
CASSLQGDQPQHF
TGTGCCAGCAGTTTACAGGGGGATCAGCCCCAGCATTTT
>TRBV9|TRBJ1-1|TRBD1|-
CASSEPTGVNTEAFF
TGTGCCAGCAGCGAACCGACAGGGGTGAACACTGAAGCTTTCTTT
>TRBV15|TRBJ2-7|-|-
CATSSGTSYEQYF
TGTGCCACCAGCAGTGGGACCTCCTACGAGCAGTACTTC
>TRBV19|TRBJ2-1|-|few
CASSIGQRYNEQFF
TGTGCCAGTAGTATCGGGCAGCGCTACAATGAGCAGTTCTTC
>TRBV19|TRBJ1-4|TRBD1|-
CASNRGTNEKLFF
TGTGCCAGTAACAGGGGAACTAATGAAAAACTGTTTTTT
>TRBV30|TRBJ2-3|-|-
CAWSAGATDTQYF
TGTGCCTGGAGTGCGGGGGCCACAGATACGCAGTATTTT
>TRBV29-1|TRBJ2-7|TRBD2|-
CSVVLREFNEQYF
TGCAGCGTTGTTCTGCGGGAGTTCAACGAGCAGTACTTC
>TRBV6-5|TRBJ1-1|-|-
CASTMPGGTEAFF
TGTGCCAGCACCATGCCGGGGGGGACTGAAGCTTTCTTT